This note documents a single T cell receptor beta chain sequence. Its antigen is undetermined. This sample was included in a study of post-analysis software for immune sequencing data. Whole-study findings and limits: The five TRBV segments detected at higher frequency in patients than in controls included TRBV5-6, TRBV5-1 and TRBV20-1.

The V gene's germline CDR1 is SGHAT and CDR2 FQNNGV. CDR3 length equals 17 residues. V shed 4 bases and J shed 6 bases, with 25 bases lying between them. Tagging with unique molecular identifiers was a feature of the TCR beta cDNA libraries. TCRdb analysed the PCR reads with MiXCR anew, one entry per CDR3 protein. The table shows about 540,000 distinct CDR3 sequences, with 34% occurring only once. This receptor was obtained from a girl between 2 and 17 years old with multiple sclerosis. The chain recombines TRBV11-2 with TRBJ2-7; possibly TRBD2 for D (7 bases). Source material: blood. The DNA for the CDR3 is TGTGCCAGCAGCTACTTTGGCTCTCAGGGGAGGGGATCCGAGCAGTACTTC. This sequence encodes CASSYFGSQGRGSEQYF.